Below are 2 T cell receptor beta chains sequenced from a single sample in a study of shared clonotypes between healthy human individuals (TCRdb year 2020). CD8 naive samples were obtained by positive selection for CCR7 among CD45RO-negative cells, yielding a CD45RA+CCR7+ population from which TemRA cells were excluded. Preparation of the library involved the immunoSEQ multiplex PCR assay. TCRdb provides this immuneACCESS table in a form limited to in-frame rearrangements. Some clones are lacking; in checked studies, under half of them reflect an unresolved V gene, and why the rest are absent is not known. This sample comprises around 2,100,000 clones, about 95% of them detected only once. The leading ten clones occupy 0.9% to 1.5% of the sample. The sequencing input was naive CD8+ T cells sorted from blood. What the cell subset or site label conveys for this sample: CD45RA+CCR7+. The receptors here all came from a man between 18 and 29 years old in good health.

CDR3 DNA: TGTGCCAGCAGCGTAAAGACAGGGGGCCCTAGGGAGACCCAGTACTTC. It encodes CASSVKTGGPRETQYF. The V and J genes are TRBV7-9 and TRBJ2-5; 10 nucleotides align to TRBD1. Losses at the gene ends were 5 bases for V and 5 bases for J; bases not matched to a gene: 11. This CDR3 is 16 amino acids long. Germline values: CDR1 SEHNR, CDR2 FQNEAQ (reference sequence).

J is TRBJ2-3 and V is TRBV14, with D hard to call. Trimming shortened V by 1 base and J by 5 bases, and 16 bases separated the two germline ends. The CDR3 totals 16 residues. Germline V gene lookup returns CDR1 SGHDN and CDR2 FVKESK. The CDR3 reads CASSQVYSPMVDTQYF. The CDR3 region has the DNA TGTGCCAGCAGCCAAGTGTACAGCCCCATGGTAGATACGCAGTATTTT.